Listed below are T cell receptor beta chains from one sample, sequenced in a study of T cells in Graves' hyperthyroidism and ophthalmopathy. One entry per CDR3 protein results from TCRdb running MiXCR on the multiplex PCR reads. The data hold over 450,000 distinct CDR3 sequences, with 13% to 15% observed a single time. The sample taken for sequencing was blood. Source of these receptors: a woman between 18 and 30 years old with Graves' hyperthyroidism. Each CDR3 is given with its conserved first and last residue. The D gene is left open where the match is weak. Some rows have no size entry. The others give once, few or many, or a class for an expanded clone.

v_call,j_call,clone_size,d_call,cdr3_aa,cdr3_nt
TRBV20-1,TRBJ2-3,.,TRBD2,CSANSRTSGRAATDTQYF,TGCAGTGCTAATTCGAGGACTAGCGGGAGGGCCGCCACAGATACGCAGTATTTT
TRBV7-3,TRBJ2-5,many,.,CASGRGPRETQYF,TGTGCCAGCGGTCGGGGCCCTCGAGAGACCCAGTACTTC
TRBV13,TRBJ2-7,many,TRBD2,CASKLGASGTYEQYF,TGTGCCTCGAAATTAGGGGCTAGCGGAACCTACGAGCAGTACTTC
TRBV2,TRBJ1-6,many,.,CASRRQESYNSPLHF,TGTGCCAGCAGAAGACAGGAAAGCTATAATTCGCCCCTCCACTTT
TRBV5-1,TRBJ2-2,many,TRBD2,CASSHRLAENTGELFF,TGCGCCAGCAGCCACCGACTAGCGGAGAACACCGGGGAGCTGTTTTTT
TRBV2,TRBJ2-3,few,.,CARARTDTQYF,TGTGCCAGGGCAAGGACAGATACGCAGTATTTT
TRBV7-2,TRBJ2-3,many,.,CASSLVSGATYTDTQYF,TGTGCCAGCAGCTTAGTTTCGGGAGCCACGTACACAGATACGCAGTATTTT
TRBV7-9,TRBJ2-5,many,TRBD2,CASSKGGLEETQYF,TGTGCCAGCAGCAAAGGTGGACTAGAGGAGACCCAGTACTTC
TRBV11-2,TRBJ2-1,many,.,CASSLGPSGYNEQFF,TGTGCCAGCAGCTTAGGACCCAGCGGATACAATGAGCAGTTCTTC
TRBV19,TRBJ2-7,many,.,CASSIEGGSYEQYF,TGTGCCAGTAGTATTGAGGGTGGCTCCTACGAGCAGTACTTC
TRBV7-9,TRBJ1-6,many,.,CASRTSSAEGSPLHF,TGTGCCAGCAGAACTTCGTCGGCTGAGGGTTCACCCCTCCACTTT
TRBV9,TRBJ2-1,many,.,CASSVVTSGQEQFF,TGTGCCAGCAGCGTAGTCACCAGCGGGCAAGAGCAGTTCTTC
TRBV18,TRBJ1-4,many,TRBD1,CASSLEGGEEEKLFF,TGTGCCAGCTCACTCGAAGGGGGCGAGGAAGAAAAACTGTTTTTT
TRBV30,TRBJ1-6,few,.,CAWSSGTEMVWDSPLHF,TGTGCCTGGAGCTCCGGGACGGAGATGGTCTGGGATTCACCCCTCCACTTT
TRBV7-3,TRBJ2-1,many,TRBD2,CASSYLAGAFNEQFF,TGTGCCAGCAGCTACCTAGCGGGAGCCTTCAATGAGCAGTTCTTC
TRBV6-4,TRBJ1-1,.,TRBD1,CASSEKWARGRTEAFF,TGTGCCAGCAGTGAGAAGTGGGCCAGGGGGCGAACTGAAGCTTTCTTT
TRBV20-1,TRBJ2-3,few,.,CSARDSPFDPDTQYF,TGCAGTGCTCGGGACTCACCCTTCGACCCAGATACGCAGTATTTT
TRBV12-3/TRBV12-4,TRBJ1-2,many,TRBD1,CASSPGQHYGYTF,TGTGCCAGCAGTCCGGGACAGCACTATGGCTACACCTTC
TRBV20-1,TRBJ2-7,.,.,CSAISSGSREQYF,TGCAGTGCTATTTCTTCGGGATCGAGAGAGCAGTACTTC
TRBV28,TRBJ1-2,many,.,CASSPGGGISYGYTF,TGTGCCAGCAGTCCGGGGGGCGGGATAAGCTATGGCTACACCTTC
TRBV7-8,TRBJ2-2,many,.,CASSPRGGKNTGELFF,TGTGCCAGCAGCCCCCGGGGTGGGAAGAACACCGGGGAGCTGTTTTTT
TRBV2,TRBJ2-3,.,.,CASSEGRGGTDTQYF,TGTGCCAGCAGTGAGGGCAGGGGAGGCACAGATACGCAGTATTTT
TRBV15,TRBJ1-1,.,.,CATSRDTDNSPEAFF,TGTGCCACCAGCAGGGATACCGACAATTCCCCTGAAGCTTTCTTT
TRBV6-1,TRBJ1-1,many,.,CASSAYLEAFF,TGTGCCAGCAGTGCTTATCTTGAAGCTTTCTTT
TRBV3-1,TRBJ2-7,many,.,CASSRGTVSYEQYF,TGTGCCAGCAGCCGAGGGACGGTGTCCTACGAGCAGTACTTC
TRBV6-1,TRBJ1-2,many,.,CASYRGDYGYTF,TGTGCCAGCTATCGGGGAGACTATGGCTACACCTTC
TRBV29-1,TRBJ1-1,few,.,CSVGGRTVNTEAFF,TGCAGCGTTGGTGGTCGGACGGTTAACACTGAAGCTTTCTTT
TRBV19,TRBJ1-1,many,.,CASSITPTGHGRGAFF,TGTGCCAGTAGTATTACCCCCACGGGACACGGCCGGGGGGCTTTCTTT
TRBV6-1,TRBJ2-1,few,TRBD2,CASKEDLGLEQFF,TGTGCCAGCAAAGAAGACTTGGGACTAGAGCAGTTCTTC
TRBV19,TRBJ2-7,many,.,CASSINPGTVYEQYF,TGTGCCAGTAGTATAAATCCCGGGACTGTATACGAGCAGTACTTC
TRBV19,TRBJ2-3,.,.,CASSTRLTDTQYF,TGTGCCAGTAGTACCCGGCTCACAGATACGCAGTATTTT
TRBV20-1,TRBJ1-5,many,.,CSASPGAGQPQHF,TGCAGTGCATCTCCAGGGGCAGGGCAGCCCCAGCATTTT
TRBV10-3,TRBJ2-3,few,TRBD1,CAITAGTGFSTDTQYF,TGTGCCATCACTGCCGGGACAGGGTTTAGCACAGATACGCAGTATTTT
TRBV29-1,TRBJ1-1,many,.,CSAQVGRRGTEAFF,TGCAGCGCACAAGTAGGCCGGCGGGGCACTGAAGCTTTCTTT
TRBV5-1,TRBJ1-1,many,.,CASSQMPGGEAFF,TGCGCCAGCAGCCAGATGCCCGGGGGAGAAGCTTTCTTT
TRBV24-1,TRBJ2-1,many,TRBD2,CATEGLASEQFF,TGTGCCACCGAGGGACTAGCGAGTGAGCAGTTCTTC
TRBV6-1,TRBJ2-1,many,.,CASSRGKDEQFF,TGTGCCAGCAGTCGCGGGAAAGATGAGCAGTTCTTC
TRBV6-1,TRBJ2-1,.,TRBD2,CASSALASGDEQFF,TGTGCCAGCAGCGCACTAGCGTCTGGGGATGAGCAGTTCTTC